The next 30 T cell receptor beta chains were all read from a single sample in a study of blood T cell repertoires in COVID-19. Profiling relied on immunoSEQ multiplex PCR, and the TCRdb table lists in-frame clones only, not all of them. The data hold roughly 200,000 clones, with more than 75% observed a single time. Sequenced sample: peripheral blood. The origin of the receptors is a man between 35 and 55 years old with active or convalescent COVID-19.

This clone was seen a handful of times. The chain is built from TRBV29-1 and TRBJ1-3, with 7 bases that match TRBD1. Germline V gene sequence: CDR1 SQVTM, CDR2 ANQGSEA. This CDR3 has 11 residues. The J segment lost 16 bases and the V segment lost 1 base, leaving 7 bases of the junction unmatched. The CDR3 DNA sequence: TGCAGCGTTGAAGTCGGGCAGGGGGAGTATTTT. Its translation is CSVEVGQGEYF.

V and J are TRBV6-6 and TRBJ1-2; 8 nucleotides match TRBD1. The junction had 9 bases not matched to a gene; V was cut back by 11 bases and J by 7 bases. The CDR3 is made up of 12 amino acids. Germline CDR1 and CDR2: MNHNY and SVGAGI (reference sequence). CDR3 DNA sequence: TGTGCCGGGAGCCAGGGGGCAATTGGCTACACCTTC. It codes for CAGSQGAIGYTF.

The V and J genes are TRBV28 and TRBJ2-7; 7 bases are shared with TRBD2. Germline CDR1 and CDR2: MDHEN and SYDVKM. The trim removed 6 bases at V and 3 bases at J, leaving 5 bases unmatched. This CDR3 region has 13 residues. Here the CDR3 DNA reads TGTGCCAGCAGGACCGGGGGGAACTACGAGCAGTACTTC. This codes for CASRTGGNYEQYF.

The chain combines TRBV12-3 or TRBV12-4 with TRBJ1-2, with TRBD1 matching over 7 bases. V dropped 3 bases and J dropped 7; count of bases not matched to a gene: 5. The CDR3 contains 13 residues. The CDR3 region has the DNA TGTGCCAGCAGTTTTGAGGGGGCGAGTGGCTACACCTTC. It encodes CASSFEGASGYTF.

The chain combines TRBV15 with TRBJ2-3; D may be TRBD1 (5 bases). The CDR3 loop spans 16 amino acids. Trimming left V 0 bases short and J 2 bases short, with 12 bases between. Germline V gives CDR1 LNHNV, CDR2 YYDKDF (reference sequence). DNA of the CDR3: TGTGCCACCAGCAGAGATAGGGGTAGTTACACAGATACGCAGTATTTT. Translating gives CATSRDRGSYTDTQYF.

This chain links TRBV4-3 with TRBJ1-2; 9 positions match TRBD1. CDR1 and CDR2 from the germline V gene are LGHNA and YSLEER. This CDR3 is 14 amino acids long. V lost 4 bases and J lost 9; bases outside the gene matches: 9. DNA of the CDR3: TGCGCCAGCAGCCCCGGGGGACAGGGAGACAGCTACACCTTC. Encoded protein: CASSPGGQGDSYTF.

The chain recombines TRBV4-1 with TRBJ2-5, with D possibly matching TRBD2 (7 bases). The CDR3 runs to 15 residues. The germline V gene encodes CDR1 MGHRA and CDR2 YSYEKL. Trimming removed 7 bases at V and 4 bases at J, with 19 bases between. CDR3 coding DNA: TGCGCCAGCACCTATCGACGGGGGGCTGGAGAGACCCAGTACTTC. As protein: CASTYRRGAGETQYF.

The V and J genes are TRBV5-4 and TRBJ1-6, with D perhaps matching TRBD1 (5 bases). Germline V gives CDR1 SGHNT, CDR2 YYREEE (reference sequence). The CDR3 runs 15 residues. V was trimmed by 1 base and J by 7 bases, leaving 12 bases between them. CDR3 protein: CASSLYQGGNSPLHF. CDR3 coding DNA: TGTGCCAGCAGCTTGTACCAGGGAGGAAATTCACCCCTCCACTTT.

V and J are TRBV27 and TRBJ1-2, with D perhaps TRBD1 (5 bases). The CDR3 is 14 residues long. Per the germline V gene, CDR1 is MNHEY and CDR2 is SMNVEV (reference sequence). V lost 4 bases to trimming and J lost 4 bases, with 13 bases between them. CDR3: CASSSGQPPYGYTF. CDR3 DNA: TGTGCCAGCAGTTCAGGACAACCCCCCTATGGCTACACCTTC.

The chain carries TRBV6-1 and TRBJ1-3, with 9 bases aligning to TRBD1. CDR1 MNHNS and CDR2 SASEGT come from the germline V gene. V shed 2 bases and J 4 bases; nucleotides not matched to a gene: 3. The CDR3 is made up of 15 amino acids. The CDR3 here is CASSENRGLGNTIYF. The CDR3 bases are TGTGCCAGCAGTGAAAACAGGGGGCTAGGAAACACCATATATTTT.

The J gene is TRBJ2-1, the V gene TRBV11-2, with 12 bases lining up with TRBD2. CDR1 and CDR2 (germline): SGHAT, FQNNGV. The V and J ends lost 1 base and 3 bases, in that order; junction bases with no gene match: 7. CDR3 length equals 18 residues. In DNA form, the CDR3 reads TGTGCCAGCAGCTTAGTCTGGAGACTAGCGGGAGTCTACAATGAGCAGTTCTTC. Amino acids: CASSLVWRLAGVYNEQFF. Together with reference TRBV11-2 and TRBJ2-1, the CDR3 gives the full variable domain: EAGVAQSPRYKIIEKRQSVAFWCNPISGHATLYWYQQILGQGPKLLIQFQNNGVVDDSQLPKDRFSAERLKGVDSTLKIQPAKLEDSAVYLCASSLVWRLAGVYNEQFFGPGTRLTVL.

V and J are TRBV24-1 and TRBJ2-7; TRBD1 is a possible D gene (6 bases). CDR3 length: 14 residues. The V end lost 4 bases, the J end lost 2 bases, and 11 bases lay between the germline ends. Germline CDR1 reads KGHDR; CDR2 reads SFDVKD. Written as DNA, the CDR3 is TGTGCCACCAGTGACCCCAGGGGACCCTACGAGCAGTACTTC. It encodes CATSDPRGPYEQYF.

The CDR3 spells CASSLSPSGVETQYF. The CDR3 DNA reads TGTGCCAGCAGCTTATCCCCGTCAGGGGTAGAGACCCAGTACTTC. The J gene is TRBJ2-5, the V gene TRBV7-2; tentatively, D is TRBD1 (6 bases). The length of the CDR3 is 15 residues. The V end lost 2 bases, the J end lost 4 bases, and 14 bases lay between the germline ends. Germline V CDR1 and CDR2: SGHTA, FQGNSA.

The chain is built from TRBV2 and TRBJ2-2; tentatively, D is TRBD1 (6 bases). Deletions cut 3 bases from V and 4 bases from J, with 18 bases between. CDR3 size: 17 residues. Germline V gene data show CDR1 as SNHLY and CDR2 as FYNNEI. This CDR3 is CASSEVLRQASTGELFF. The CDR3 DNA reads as TGTGCCAGCAGTGAGGTATTAAGACAGGCGAGCACCGGGGAGCTGTTTTTT.

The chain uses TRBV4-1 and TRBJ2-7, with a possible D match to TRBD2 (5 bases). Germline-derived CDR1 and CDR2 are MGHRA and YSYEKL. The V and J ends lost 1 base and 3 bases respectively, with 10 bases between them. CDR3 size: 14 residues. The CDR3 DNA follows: TGCGCCAGCAGCCAAGGGGCAGGAGGCTACGAGCAGTACTTC. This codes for CASSQGAGGYEQYF.

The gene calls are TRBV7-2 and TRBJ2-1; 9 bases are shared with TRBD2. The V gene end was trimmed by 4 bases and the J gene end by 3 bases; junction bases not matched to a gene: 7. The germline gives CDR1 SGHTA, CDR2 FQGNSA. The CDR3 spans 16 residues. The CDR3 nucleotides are TGTGCCAGCAGCTCCTTTAAGCGGGGGGACTACAATGAGCAGTTCTTC. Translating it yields CASSSFKRGDYNEQFF.

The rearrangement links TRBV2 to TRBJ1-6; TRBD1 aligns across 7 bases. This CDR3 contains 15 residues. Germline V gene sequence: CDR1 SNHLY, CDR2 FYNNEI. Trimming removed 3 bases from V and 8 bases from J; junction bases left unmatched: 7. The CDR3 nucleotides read TGTGCCAGCAGTGAGGACAGGCGGAACTATTCACCCCTCCACTTT. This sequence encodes CASSEDRRNYSPLHF.

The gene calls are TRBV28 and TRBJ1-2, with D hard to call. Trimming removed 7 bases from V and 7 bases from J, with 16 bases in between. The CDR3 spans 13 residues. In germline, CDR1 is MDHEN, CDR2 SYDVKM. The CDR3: CASTNPGYGGYTF. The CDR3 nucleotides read TGTGCCAGCACCAACCCGGGGTATGGTGGCTACACCTTC.

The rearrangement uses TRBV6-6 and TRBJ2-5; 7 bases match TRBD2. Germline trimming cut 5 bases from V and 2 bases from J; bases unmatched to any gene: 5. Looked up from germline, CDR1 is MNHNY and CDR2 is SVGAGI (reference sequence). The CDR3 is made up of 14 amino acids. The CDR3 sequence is CASSARRGQETQYF. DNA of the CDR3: TGTGCCAGCAGTGCCCGGCGGGGGCAAGAGACCCAGTACTTC.

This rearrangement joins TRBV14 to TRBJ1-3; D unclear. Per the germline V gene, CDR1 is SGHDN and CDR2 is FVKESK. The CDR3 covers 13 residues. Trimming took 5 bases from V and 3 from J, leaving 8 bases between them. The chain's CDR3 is CASSGGYGNTIYF. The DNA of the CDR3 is TGTGCCAGCAGCGGAGGCTATGGAAACACCATATATTTT.

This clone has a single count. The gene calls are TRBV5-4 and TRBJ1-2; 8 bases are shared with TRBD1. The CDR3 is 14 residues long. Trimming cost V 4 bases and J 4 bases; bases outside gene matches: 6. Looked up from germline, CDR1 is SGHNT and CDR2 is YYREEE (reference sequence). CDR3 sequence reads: CASSPGQVVYGYTF. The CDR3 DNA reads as TGTGCCAGCAGCCCGGGACAGGTAGTCTATGGCTACACCTTC.

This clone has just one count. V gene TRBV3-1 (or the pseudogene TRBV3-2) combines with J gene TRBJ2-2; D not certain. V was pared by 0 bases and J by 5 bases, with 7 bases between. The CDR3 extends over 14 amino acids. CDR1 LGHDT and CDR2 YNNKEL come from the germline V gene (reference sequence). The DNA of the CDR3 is TGTGCCAGCAGCCAAGACGCGAGGACCGGGGAGCTGTTTTTT. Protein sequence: CASSQDARTGELFF.

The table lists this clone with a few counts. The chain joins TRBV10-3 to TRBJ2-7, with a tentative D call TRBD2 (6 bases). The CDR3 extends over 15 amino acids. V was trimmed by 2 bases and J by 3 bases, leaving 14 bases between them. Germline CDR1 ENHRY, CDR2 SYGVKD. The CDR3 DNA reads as TGTGCCATCAGTGAGCCTTCGGAGGGTATCTACGAGCAGTACTTC. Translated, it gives CAISEPSEGIYEQYF.

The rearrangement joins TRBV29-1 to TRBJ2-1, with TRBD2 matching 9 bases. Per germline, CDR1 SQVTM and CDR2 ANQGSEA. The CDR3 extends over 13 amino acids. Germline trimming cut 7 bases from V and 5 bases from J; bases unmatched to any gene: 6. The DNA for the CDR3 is TGCAGCGGGACGGGACTAGCAAACAATGAGCAGTTCTTC. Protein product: CSGTGLANNEQFF.

This chain's CDR3 is CASSLLGQGTYEQYF. CDR3 DNA sequence: TGCGCCAGCAGCTTGCTCGGACAGGGCACCTACGAGCAGTACTTC. The rearrangement links TRBV5-1 to TRBJ2-7; the match to TRBD1 covers 8 bases. Germline loops: CDR1 SGHRS, CDR2 YFSETQ. V dropped 1 base and J dropped 2; count of bases not matched to a gene: 5. The CDR3 extends over 15 amino acids.

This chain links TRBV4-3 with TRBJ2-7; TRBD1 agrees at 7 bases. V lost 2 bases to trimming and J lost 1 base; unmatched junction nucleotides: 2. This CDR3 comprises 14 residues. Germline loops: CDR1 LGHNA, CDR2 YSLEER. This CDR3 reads CASSQPGQSYEQYF. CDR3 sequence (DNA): TGCGCCAGCAGCCAACCGGGACAGTCCTACGAGCAGTACTTC.

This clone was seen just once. This CDR3 reads CASSLKGSGIYNEQFF. CDR3 nucleotide sequence: TGTGCCAGCAGCCTCAAGGGCAGCGGGATCTACAATGAGCAGTTCTTC. The chain is built from TRBV5-6 and TRBJ2-1; TRBD2 aligns across 7 bases. The V gene's germline CDR1 is SGHDT and CDR2 YYEEEE. This CDR3 is 16 amino acids long. Losses at the gene ends were 4 bases for V and 3 bases for J; bases not matched to a gene: 10.

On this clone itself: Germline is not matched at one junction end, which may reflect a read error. This CDR3 reads CAGSLSAEQFF. The DNA for the CDR3 is TGTGCCGGCAGCCTAAGCGCCGAGCAGTTCTTC. The V and J genes are TRBV5-6 and TRBJ2-1; D uncertain. Per germline, CDR1 SGHDT and CDR2 YYEEEE. This CDR3 contains 11 residues.

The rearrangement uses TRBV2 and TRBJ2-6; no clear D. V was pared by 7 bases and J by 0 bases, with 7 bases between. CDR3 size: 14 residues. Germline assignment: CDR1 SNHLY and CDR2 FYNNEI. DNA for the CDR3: TGTGCCAGCACGCCGCGCTCTGGGGCCAACGTCCTGACTTTC. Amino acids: CASTPRSGANVLTF.

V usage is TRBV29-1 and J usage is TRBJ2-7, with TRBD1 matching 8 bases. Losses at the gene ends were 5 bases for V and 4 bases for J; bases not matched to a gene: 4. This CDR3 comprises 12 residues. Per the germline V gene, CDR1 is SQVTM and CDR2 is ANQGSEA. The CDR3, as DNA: TGCAGCGTTTCGGACAGGGCTTACGAGCAGTACTTC. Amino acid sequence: CSVSDRAYEQYF.